Described below is a single T cell receptor (beta chain) sequence and its context. The antigen is unknown. Investigators produced naive CD8 libraries from 20,000 to 1,000,000 sorted cells, drawing on 10%, 30% or 50% RNA. Bulk libraries came from a prior protocol with listed TCR primers. TCRdb fed the PCR reads into MiXCR, producing one record per CDR3 protein. The sample yields a few hundred thousand distinct CDR3 sequences, over 20% seen once. The sample belongs to a study of molecular identifiers for immune sequencing clone quantification. Study background: The replicates split RNA from around 18,000 or 91,000 naive CD8 cells five ways and sequenced four.

The V gene's germline CDR1 is SEHNR and CDR2 FQNEAQ (reference sequence). The V end lost 5 bases, the J end lost 7 bases, and 14 bases lay between the germline ends. The CDR3 has 13 residues. Study results and caveats: Clones above 20 RNA copies held over 99% of effector molecules, under 1% in naive cells.

This chain joins TRBV7-9 and TRBJ1-1; D might be TRBD1 (6 bases). This TCR derives from a human donor in good health. Some libraries in this study had Jurkat cell RNA spiked in. Sequencing was done on a sample of naive CD8+ T cells from blood, with Jurkat cell RNA spiked in. The subset is: FACS-sorted CD8+CD4-CCR7+CD45RA+ naive T cells. This CDR3 reads CASSEGGVIEAFF. The CDR3 DNA follows: TGTGCCAGCAGCGAGGGGGGGGTGATTGAAGCTTTCTTT.